Listed here are 22 T cell receptor beta chains from one sample, sequenced in a study of monozygotic twins with inflammatory bowel disease. Following a re-call of the 5' RACE reads, TCRdb has one entry per CDR3 protein and lacks DNA. The sample holds about 380,000 distinct CDR3 sequences. The sample comprised blood. These TCRs come from a human donor with ulcerative colitis or Crohn's disease, or a healthy co-twin of an affected twin (not recorded which).

The chain uses TRBV10-3 and TRBJ2-1; absent DNA, TCRdb's TRBD2 call cannot be checked. The CDR3 length is 15 residues. The germline gives CDR1 ENHRY, CDR2 SYGVKD. Here the CDR3 reads CAGGASGGTYNEQFF.

This chain links TRBV24-1 with TRBJ2-2; TCRdb indicates TRBD1, and absent DNA this call remains unverified. This CDR3 has 16 residues. Looked up from germline, CDR1 is KGHDR and CDR2 is SFDVKD. The CDR3 is CATSDSGTGNTGELFF.

The chain combines TRBV7-9 with TRBJ2-7. This CDR3 spans 14 amino acids. Germline CDR1 SEHNR, CDR2 FQNEAQ (reference sequence). This chain's CDR3 is CASSLAHLGGEQYF.

This chain connects TRBV5-1 to TRBJ2-7; TCRdb calls TRBD1, which cannot be checked without DNA. The CDR3 runs to 15 residues. Germline assignment: CDR1 SGHRS and CDR2 YFSETQ. This CDR3 is CASSDPGQGLDEQYF.

CDR3 protein: CASSYPGQGAGQPQHF. The chain carries TRBV6-5 and TRBJ1-5; TCRdb indicates TRBD1, and absent DNA this call remains unverified. Looked up from germline, CDR1 is MNHEY and CDR2 is SVGAGI. The CDR3 contains 16 residues.

This chain uses TRBV6-6 with TRBJ2-2; the TRBD2 assignment by TCRdb is unverifiable without DNA. CDR1 and CDR2 from the germline V gene are MNHNY and SVGAGI (reference sequence). The CDR3 runs to 13 residues. The chain's CDR3 is CALAAANTGELFF.

The chain combines TRBV5-1 with TRBJ2-1; there is no DNA to check the TCRdb D call of TRBD1. CDR3 size: 16 residues. Germline V gene data show CDR1 as SGHRS and CDR2 as YFSETQ. The CDR3: CASSLGWGSSYNEQFF.

The CDR3 here is CASSESGLAKNIQYF. The genes are TRBV2 and TRBJ2-4. The CDR3 covers 15 residues. Germline CDR1 SNHLY, CDR2 FYNNEI.

V and J are TRBV6-5 and TRBJ2-3; checking the TCRdb D call of TRBD1 is not possible without DNA. Germline loops: CDR1 MNHEY, CDR2 SVGAGI. The CDR3 covers 15 residues. CDR3 sequence reads: CASSYQDSRTDTQYF.

The chain couples TRBV29-1 to TRBJ2-3. CDR3 size: 14 residues. Germline loops: CDR1 SQVTM, CDR2 ANQGSEA. The CDR3: CSVDRSGGTDTQYF.

This CDR3 reads CASSQDRGTNSPLHF. V is TRBV4-1 and J is TRBJ1-6. Germline V gene lookup returns CDR1 MGHRA and CDR2 YSYEKL. There are 15 residues in the CDR3.

The genes are TRBV9 and TRBJ2-1; the D call of TRBD2 rests on TCRdb alone, since no DNA is present to check it. This CDR3 spans 16 amino acids. Germline assignment: CDR1 SGDLS and CDR2 YYNGEE. CDR3 residues: CASSVGGGGAIDEQFF.

The V gene is TRBV18, the J gene TRBJ1-2; the D gene TCRdb calls, TRBD1, cannot be checked with no DNA. The germline V gene encodes CDR1 KGHSH and CDR2 LQKENI. The CDR3 runs to 14 residues. CDR3 sequence reads: CASSSGQGAYGYTF.

The genes are TRBV20-1 and TRBJ1-6. The CDR3 is 17 amino acids. Germline V gene lookup returns CDR1 DFQATT and CDR2 SNEGSKA (reference sequence). The CDR3 sequence: CSARRSGGSSYNSPLHF.

The J gene is TRBJ2-7, the V gene TRBV4-1; TCRdb designates TRBD1, a call that cannot be tested without DNA. The germline V gene has CDR1 MGHRA and CDR2 YSYEKL. This CDR3 has 14 residues. The CDR3 loop reads CASSQRTGGGEQYF.

The genes are TRBV12-3 or TRBV12-4 and TRBJ1-2; TCRdb reports TRBD1, a call that lacks DNA to check it against. CDR3 length: 14 amino acids. The CDR3 loop reads CASSSGQGIGGYTF.

The genes are TRBV12-3 or TRBV12-4 and TRBJ2-5; TCRdb reports TRBD1, a call that lacks DNA to check it against. This CDR3 contains 14 residues. The CDR3 protein is CASSLLAGEKTQYF.

V is TRBV12-3 or TRBV12-4 and J is TRBJ1-5; with no DNA, the TCRdb D assignment of TRBD1 cannot be verified. CDR3 length equals 11 residues. The CDR3 region is CASRGVGPQHF.

The chain couples TRBV6-2 or TRBV6-3 to TRBJ1-1. This CDR3 has 16 amino acids. Germline loops: CDR1 MNHEY, CDR2 SVGEGT. CDR3 region: CASSDPASPVNTEAFF.

V is TRBV24-1 and J is TRBJ1-1; the D call from TCRdb, TRBD1, cannot be confirmed without DNA. Germline V lookup: CDR1 KGHDR, CDR2 SFDVKD. This CDR3 contains 14 residues. The CDR3: CATSRPRRGPEAFF.

This CDR3 reads CASSIVRAGPEAFF. This rearrangement joins TRBV19 to TRBJ1-1. Germline V gene sequence: CDR1 LNHDA, CDR2 SQIVND (reference sequence). This CDR3 region has 14 residues.

The rearrangement joins TRBV19 to TRBJ2-3; TCRdb's D call of TRBD1 is untestable without DNA. Germline loops: CDR1 LNHDA, CDR2 SQIVND (reference sequence). The CDR3 is 17 amino acids. The CDR3 reads CASSISWDSLSTDTQYF.